These T cell receptor beta chains were read from a single sample in a study of cytomegalovirus exposure and HLA in healthy donors. Assay: immunoSEQ multiplex PCR; the TCRdb copy retains only in-frame clones and omits some. The sample records about 63,000 clones, more than 70% being singletons. Sequencing was performed on PBMCs. These receptors were collected from a woman aged 18-29 years in good health and CMV-seronegative. Each CDR3 is given with its conserved first and last residue. The order of the fields is clone size, V gene, J gene, D gene, CDR3 protein, CDR3 DNA. D genes are given only for firm matches. Clone size, where shown, is once, few, many, or a class for clones that have expanded.

>NA|TRBV27|TRBJ1-2|TRBD1
CASGQGYGYTF
TGTGCCAGCGGACAGGGTTATGGCTACACCTTC
>once|TRBV2|TRBJ2-7|NA
CASTPWRPGDEQYF
TGTGCCAGCACCCCTTGGCGGCCAGGGGACGAGCAGTACTTC
>NA|TRBV27|TRBJ1-1|NA
CASSAQGRAEAFF
TGTGCCAGCAGTGCGCAGGGGAGGGCTGAAGCTTTCTTT
>NA|TRBV7-2|TRBJ1-2|NA
CASRRTALYGYTF
TGTGCCAGCAGGCGGACAGCCTTATATGGCTACACCTTC
>NA|TRBV7-2|TRBJ1-5|NA
CASSFGGLGTNQPQHF
TGTGCCAGCAGCTTTGGCGGGCTTGGGACTAATCAGCCCCAGCATTTT
>NA|TRBV23-1|TRBJ1-5|TRBD1
CASSQSNGTGGRNQPQHF
TGCGCCAGCAGTCAATCCAATGGGACAGGGGGCCGCAATCAGCCCCAGCATTTT
>NA|TRBV5-6|TRBJ2-2|TRBD1
CASSWGTGATSGELFF
TGTGCCAGCAGCTGGGGGACAGGGGCCACAAGCGGGGAGCTGTTTTTT
>NA|TRBV6-6|TRBJ1-2|TRBD1
CASSSDRAGGYTF
TGTGCCAGCAGTTCGGACAGGGCCGGTGGCTACACCTTC
>NA|TRBV27|TRBJ1-5|NA
CASRTGDQPQHF
TGTGCCAGCAGAACAGGAGATCAGCCCCAGCATTTT
>NA|TRBV5-1|TRBJ1-3|TRBD1
CASSLIGQGAGNTIYF
TGCGCCAGCAGCTTGATTGGACAGGGGGCTGGAAACACCATATATTTT
>NA|TRBV28|TRBJ2-7|TRBD2
CASRFGGTYEQYF
TGTGCCAGCAGGTTCGGGGGGACCTACGAGCAGTACTTC
>NA|TRBV2|TRBJ1-2|TRBD1
CASREQTGAYGYTF
TGTGCCAGCAGAGAACAGACAGGGGCCTATGGCTACACCTTC
>NA|TRBV6-1|TRBJ1-2|TRBD1
CASSEAGQGAGGYTF
TGTGCCAGCAGTGAAGCGGGACAGGGGGCCGGAGGCTACACCTTC
>NA|TRBV7-6|TRBJ2-5|NA
CASSSLAGAQETQYF
TGTGCCAGCAGTTCGCTGGCGGGCGCCCAAGAGACCCAGTACTTC
>once|TRBV5-1|TRBJ2-3|TRBD2
CASSFKLAGGADTQYF
TGCGCCAGCAGCTTCAAACTAGCGGGGGGAGCAGATACGCAGTATTTT
>NA|TRBV6-1|TRBJ1-5|NA
CASSGQGGNNQPQHF
TGTGCCAGCAGTGGCCAGGGAGGGAATAATCAGCCCCAGCATTTT
>NA|TRBV5-6|TRBJ1-2|NA
CASSLRTSNYGYTF
TGTGCCAGCAGCTTGAGGACAAGTAACTATGGCTACACCTTC
>NA|TRBV12-5|TRBJ1-2|NA
CASGPTQGNYGYTF
TGTGCTAGTGGCCCGACCCAGGGAAACTATGGCTACACCTTC
>NA|TRBV27|TRBJ1-5|NA
CASSFNSFSNQPQHF
TGTGCCAGCAGTTTTAACAGTTTTAGCAATCAGCCCCAGCATTTT
>NA|TRBV27|TRBJ1-1|NA
CASRLNRQIRGTEAFF
TGTGCCAGCAGACTAAACCGGCAAATACGGGGCACTGAAGCTTTCTTT
>NA|TRBV10-3|TRBJ2-5|TRBD1
CAISESTGGETQYF
TGTGCCATCAGTGAGTCAACAGGGGGGGAGACCCAGTACTTC
>NA|TRBV2|TRBJ1-1|TRBD1
CASRNGDRGTEAFF
TGTGCCAGCAGAAATGGGGACAGGGGCACTGAAGCTTTCTTT
>NA|TRBV6-6|TRBJ1-1|TRBD1
CASSYVPGQGSFF
TGTGCCAGCAGTTATGTTCCGGGACAGGGATCTTTCTTT